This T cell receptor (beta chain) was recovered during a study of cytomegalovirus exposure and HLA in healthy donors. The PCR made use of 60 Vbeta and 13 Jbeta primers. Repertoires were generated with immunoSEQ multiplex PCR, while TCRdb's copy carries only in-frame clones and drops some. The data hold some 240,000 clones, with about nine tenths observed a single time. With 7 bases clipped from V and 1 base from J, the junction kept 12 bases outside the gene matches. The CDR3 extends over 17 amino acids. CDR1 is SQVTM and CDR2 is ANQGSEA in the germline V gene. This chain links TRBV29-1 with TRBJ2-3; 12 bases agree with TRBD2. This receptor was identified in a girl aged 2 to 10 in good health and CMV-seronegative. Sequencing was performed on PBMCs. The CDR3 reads CSARTGLAGFRTDTQYF. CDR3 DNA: TGCAGCGCCAGGACAGGACTAGCGGGATTCCGCACAGATACGCAGTATTTT.